Included here is one T cell receptor beta chain sequence, with context. Germline loops: CDR1 WNHNN, CDR2 SYGVQD (reference sequence). The CDR3 runs 17 residues. The trim removed 8 bases at V and 4 bases at J, leaving 16 bases unmatched. This specimen comes from a study of cytomegalovirus exposure and HLA in healthy donors. The PCR had 60 Vbeta and 13 Jbeta primers. Sequencing was performed with immunoSEQ multiplex PCR; in TCRdb, only in-frame clones are kept and a portion is missing. The table includes approximately 120,000 clones, roughly 73% detected once. Material: PBMCs. The sequence derives from a man aged 55-75 years in good health and CMV-seropositive. The genes are TRBV10-1 and TRBJ2-1; 8 nucleotides match TRBD2. CDR3 nucleotide sequence: TGCGCCAGCTCTCCCTTTTTCTTAGCGGGGCCTTACAATGAGCAGTTCTTC. This encodes CASSPFFLAGPYNEQFF.